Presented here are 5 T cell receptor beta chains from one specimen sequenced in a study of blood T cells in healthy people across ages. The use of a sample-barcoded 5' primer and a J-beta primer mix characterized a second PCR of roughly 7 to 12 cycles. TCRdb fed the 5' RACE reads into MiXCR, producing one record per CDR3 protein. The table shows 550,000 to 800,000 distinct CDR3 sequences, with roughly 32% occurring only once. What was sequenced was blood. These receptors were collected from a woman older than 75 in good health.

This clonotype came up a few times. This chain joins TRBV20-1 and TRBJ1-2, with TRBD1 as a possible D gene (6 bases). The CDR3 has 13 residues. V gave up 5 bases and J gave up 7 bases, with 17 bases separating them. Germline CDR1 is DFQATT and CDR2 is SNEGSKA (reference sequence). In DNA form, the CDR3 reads TGCAGTGCTCACATCTCGGGGGGCAGTGGCTACACCTTC. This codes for CSAHISGGSGYTF.

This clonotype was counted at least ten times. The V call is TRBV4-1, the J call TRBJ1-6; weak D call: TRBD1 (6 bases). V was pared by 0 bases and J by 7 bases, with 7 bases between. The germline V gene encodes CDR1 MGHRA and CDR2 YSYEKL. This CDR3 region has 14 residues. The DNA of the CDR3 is TGCGCCAGCAGCCAAGAGAGGGGGAATTCACCCCTCCACTTT. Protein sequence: CASSQERGNSPLHF.

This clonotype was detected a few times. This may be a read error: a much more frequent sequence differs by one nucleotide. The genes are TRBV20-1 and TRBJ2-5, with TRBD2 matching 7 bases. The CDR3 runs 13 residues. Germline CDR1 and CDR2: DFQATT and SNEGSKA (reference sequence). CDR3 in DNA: TGCAGTGCTGGGGGTCTAGCGGAGGAGACCCGGTACTTC. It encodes CSAGGLAEETRYF.

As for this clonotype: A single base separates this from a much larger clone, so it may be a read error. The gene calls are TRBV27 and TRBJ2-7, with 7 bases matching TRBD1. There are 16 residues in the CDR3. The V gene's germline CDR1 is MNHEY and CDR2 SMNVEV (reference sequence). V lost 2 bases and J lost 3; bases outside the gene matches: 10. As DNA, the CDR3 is TGTGCCAGCAGTTTAGCCGCCAACAGGGGATGCTACGAGCAGTACTTC. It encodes CASSLAANRGCYEQYF.

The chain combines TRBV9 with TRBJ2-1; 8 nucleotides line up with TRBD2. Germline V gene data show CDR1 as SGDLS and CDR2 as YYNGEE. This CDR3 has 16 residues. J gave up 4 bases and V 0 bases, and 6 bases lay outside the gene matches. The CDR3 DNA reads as TGTGCCAGCAGCGTAGACCCGGGACTAGAGTACAATGAGCAGTTCTTC. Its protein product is CASSVDPGLEYNEQFF.